This entry describes one T cell receptor (beta chain). Its antigen is still unknown. Germline V gene lookup returns CDR1 MGHRA and CDR2 YSYEKL. The ends lost 4 bases at V and 2 bases at J; junction bases unmatched: 6. The CDR3 is made up of 15 amino acids. The primer mix had 60 Vbeta and 13 Jbeta primers. The table came from immunoSEQ multiplex PCR; TCRdb's copy has only in-frame clones and leaves some out. The sample gives over 150,000 clones, 75% to 85% of which show up once; around 7.2% is in the top ten. This sample is drawn from a study of cytomegalovirus exposure and HLA in healthy donors. Study results and caveats: A later analysis revealed that TCR association rates differed between HLA loci, peaking at DRB1 and bottoming out at HLA-C. Most of the TCR beta V segments (in an earlier analysis) were productive either about 90% or about 30% of the time.

The clonotype comes from a man aged 25 to 45 in good health and CMV-seropositive. The source material was PBMCs. The chain joins TRBV4-1 to TRBJ2-5; 8 bases align to TRBD1. CDR3 amino acids: CASSPLWDRQETQYF. For the CDR3, the DNA is TGCGCCAGCAGCCCACTCTGGGACAGGCAAGAGACCCAGTACTTC.